This TCR beta chain was identified in a study of cytomegalovirus exposure and HLA in healthy donors. Germline loops: CDR1 SGHTA, CDR2 FQGNSA. V trimming: 5 bases; J trimming: 7 bases; junction bases outside the gene matches: 11. This CDR3 region has 15 residues. Primers for the PCR totalled 60 Vbeta and 13 Jbeta. The protocol was immunoSEQ multiplex PCR, while the TCRdb copy is restricted to in-frame clones and leaves out a portion. Of 45,000 to 65,000 clones listed, 73% are singletons. Sequencing was done on a sample of PBMCs. The V and J genes are TRBV7-2 and TRBJ1-5; 7 bases are a match to TRBD1. This receptor was identified in a man in his late teens or twenties in good health and CMV-seronegative. In nucleotides, the CDR3 is TGTGCCAGCAGCCAAAACTTCCGGACAGGACAGCCCCAGCATTTT. Encoded protein: CASSQNFRTGQPQHF.